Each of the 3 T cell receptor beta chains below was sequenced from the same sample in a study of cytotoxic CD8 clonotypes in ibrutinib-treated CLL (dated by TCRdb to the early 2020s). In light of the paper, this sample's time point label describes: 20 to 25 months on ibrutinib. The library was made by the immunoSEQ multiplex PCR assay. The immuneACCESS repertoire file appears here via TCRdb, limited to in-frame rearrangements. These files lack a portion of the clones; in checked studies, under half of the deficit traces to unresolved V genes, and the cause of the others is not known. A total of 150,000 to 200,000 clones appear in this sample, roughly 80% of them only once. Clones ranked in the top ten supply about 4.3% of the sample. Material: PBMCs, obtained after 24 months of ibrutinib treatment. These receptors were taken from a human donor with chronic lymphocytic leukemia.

The CDR3 DNA is TGTGCCAGCAGGCGGGACCGGCTTCTGAACACTGAAGCTTTCTTT. Translation: CASRRDRLLNTEAFF. This chain connects TRBV6-6 to TRBJ1-1, with D possibly matching TRBD1 (5 bases). Per germline, CDR1 MNHNY and CDR2 SVGAGI (reference sequence). Trimming pared 6 bases from V and 0 bases from J, leaving 14 bases between. The CDR3 has 15 residues.

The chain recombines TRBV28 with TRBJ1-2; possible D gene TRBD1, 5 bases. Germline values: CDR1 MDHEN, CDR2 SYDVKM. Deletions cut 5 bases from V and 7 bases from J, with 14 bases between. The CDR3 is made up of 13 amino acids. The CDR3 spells CASSPRRGTGYTF. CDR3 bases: TGTGCCAGCAGTCCTCGCCGAGGGACTGGCTACACCTTC.

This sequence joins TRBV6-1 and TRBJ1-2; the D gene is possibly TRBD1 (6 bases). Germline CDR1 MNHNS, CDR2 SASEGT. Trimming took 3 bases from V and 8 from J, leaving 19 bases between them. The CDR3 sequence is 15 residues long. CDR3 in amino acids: CASSESGEIQYGYTF. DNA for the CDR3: TGTGCCAGCAGTGAGTCAGGGGAGATTCAATACGGCTACACCTTC.